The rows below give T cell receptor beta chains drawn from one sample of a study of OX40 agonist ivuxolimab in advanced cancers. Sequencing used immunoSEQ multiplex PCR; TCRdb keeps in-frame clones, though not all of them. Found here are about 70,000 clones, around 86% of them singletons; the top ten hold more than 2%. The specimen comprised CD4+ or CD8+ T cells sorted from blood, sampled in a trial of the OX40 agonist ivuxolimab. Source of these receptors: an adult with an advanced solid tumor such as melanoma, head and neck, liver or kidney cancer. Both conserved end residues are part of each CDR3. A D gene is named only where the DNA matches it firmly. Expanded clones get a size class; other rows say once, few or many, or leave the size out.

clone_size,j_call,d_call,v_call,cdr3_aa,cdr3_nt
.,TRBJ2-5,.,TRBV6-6,CASSSEKTQYF,TGTGCCAGCAGTTCCGAAAAGACCCAGTACTTC
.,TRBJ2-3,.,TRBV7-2,CASSLGLLANTDTQYF,TGTGCCAGCAGCTTAGGTTTGCTAGCTAACACAGATACGCAGTATTTT
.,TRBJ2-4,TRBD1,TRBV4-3,CASSQDWDSSNIQYF,TGCGCCAGCAGCCAAGATTGGGACAGCTCTAACATTCAGTACTTC
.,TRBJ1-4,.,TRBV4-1,CASRPGKGATNEKLFF,TGCGCCAGCAGGCCGGGGAAGGGTGCAACTAATGAAAAACTGTTTTTT
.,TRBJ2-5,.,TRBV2,CASSKNGGETQYF,TGTGCCAGCAGTAAAAATGGGGGGGAGACCCAGTACTTC
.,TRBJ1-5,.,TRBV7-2,CASSPYSTGYQPQHF,TGTGCCAGCAGCCCGTACAGCACCGGATATCAGCCCCAGCATTTT
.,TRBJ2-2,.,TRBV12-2,CASRQGTGRAGELFF,TGTGCAAGTCGCCAAGGGACAGGGAGAGCCGGGGAGCTGTTTTTT
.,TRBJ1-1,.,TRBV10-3,CAIRGEGQVATEAFF,TGTGCCATCAGGGGGGAGGGGCAGGTGGCCACTGAAGCTTTCTTT
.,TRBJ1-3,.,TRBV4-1,CASSQGTYGLGSGNTIYF,TGCGCCAGCAGCCAAGGGACATACGGTCTGGGCTCTGGAAACACCATATATTTT
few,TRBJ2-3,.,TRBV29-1,CSVDSRWGRGMDTQYF,TGCAGCGTTGACTCACGATGGGGCAGGGGCATGGATACGCAGTATTTT
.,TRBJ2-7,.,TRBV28,CASSLLTGEQYF,TGTGCCAGCAGCTTACTCACGGGCGAGCAGTACTTC
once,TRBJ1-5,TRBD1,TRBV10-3,CAITRDRGRQPQHF,TGTGCCATCACCAGGGACAGGGGACGCCAGCCCCAGCATTTT
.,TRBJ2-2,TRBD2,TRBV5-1,CASSLDLGTSGTGELFF,TGCGCCAGCAGCTTGGATTTAGGGACTAGCGGTACCGGGGAGCTGTTTTTT
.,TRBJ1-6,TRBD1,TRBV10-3,CAIARTTGSSPLHF,TGTGCCATCGCGCGAACGACAGGGAGTTCACCCCTCCACTTT
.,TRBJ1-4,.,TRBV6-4,CASSRTRGEKLFF,TGTGCCAGCAGTCGGACCCGGGGGGAAAAACTGTTTTTT
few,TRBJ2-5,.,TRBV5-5,CASSSTGDGTQYF,TGTGCCAGCAGCTCCACGGGAGACGGGACCCAGTACTTC
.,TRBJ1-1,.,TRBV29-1,CSVAFHMNTEAFF,TGCAGCGTCGCTTTCCACATGAACACTGAAGCTTTCTTT
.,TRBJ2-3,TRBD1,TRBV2,CASSGQGTGTDTQYF,TGTGCCAGCAGTGGACAGGGGACTGGCACAGATACGCAGTATTTT
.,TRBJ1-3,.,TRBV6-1,CASSDIGTIYF,TGTGCCAGCAGTGACATCGGCACCATATATTTT
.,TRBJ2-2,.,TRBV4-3,CASSQAANGGELFF,TGCGCCAGCAGCCAAGCGGCGAATGGCGGGGAGCTGTTTTTT
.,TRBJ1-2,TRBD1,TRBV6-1,CASSLSTGRDGYTF,TGTGCCAGCAGTCTCTCGACAGGGAGGGATGGCTACACCTTC
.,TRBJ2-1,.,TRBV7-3,CASTTHRDNEQFF,TGTGCCAGCACCACCCACAGGGACAATGAGCAGTTCTTC
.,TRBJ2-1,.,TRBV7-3,CASSLTRYNEQFF,TGTGCCAGCAGCTTAACCCGCTACAATGAGCAGTTCTTC
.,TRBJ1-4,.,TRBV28,CASSSPPRVTNEKLFF,TGTGCCAGCAGTTCACCTCCTAGGGTAACTAATGAAAAACTGTTTTTT
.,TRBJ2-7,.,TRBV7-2,CASSWLGANNGYEQYF,TGTGCCAGCAGCTGGTTAGGGGCAAACAATGGGTACGAGCAGTACTTC
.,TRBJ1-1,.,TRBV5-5,CASSPSTSGTEAFF,TGTGCCAGCAGCCCATCTACTTCCGGGACTGAAGCTTTCTTT
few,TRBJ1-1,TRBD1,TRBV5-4,CASSSGWRGPTEAFF,TGTGCCAGCAGTTCGGGGTGGAGGGGGCCCACTGAAGCTTTCTTT
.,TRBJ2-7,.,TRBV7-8,CASSLGFGGAEQYF,TGTGCCAGCAGCTTAGGGTTTGGCGGGGCCGAGCAGTACTTC
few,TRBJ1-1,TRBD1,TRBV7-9,CATDREGTEAFF,TGTGCCACCGACAGGGAAGGGACTGAAGCTTTCTTT